This paragraph covers one T cell receptor (beta chain) sequence. The data belong to a study of T cell responses to AZD1222 COVID-19 vaccine. Whole-study context: Investigators merged groups given second doses at roughly 4 or roughly 12 weeks.

The V gene's germline CDR1 is SEHNR and CDR2 FQNEAQ (reference sequence). V trimming: 5 bases; J trimming: 6 bases; junction bases outside the gene matches: 9. The CDR3 runs 14 residues. Using immunoSEQ multiplex PCR, the repertoire was profiled, and TCRdb retains in-frame clones only, with some absent. In the table there are 95,000 to 150,000 clones, approximately 89% of which are singletons. This receptor was identified in an adult in good health. This rearrangement joins TRBV7-9 to TRBJ1-2; 7 bases align to TRBD1. This specimen consisted of peripheral blood, obtained on day 0 of AZD1222 vaccination. The CDR3: CASSENRGSNGYTF. CDR3 sequence (DNA): TGTGCCAGCAGCGAAAACAGGGGTTCTAATGGCTACACCTTC.